These 6 T cell receptor beta chains share one sample of origin, sequenced in a study of T cells after yellow fever vaccination. TCRdb re-called the 5' RACE reads through MiXCR, storing one row per CDR3 protein. Found here are some 350,000 distinct CDR3 sequences, 4.1% of them singletons; the top ten hold 20% to 25%. The source was PBMCs, collected 5 days after the yellow fever booster vaccination. The source is a man aged 18 to 30 who received the YFV17D yellow fever vaccine.

The chain employs TRBV15 and TRBJ2-2; D is ambiguous. Germline CDR1 reads LNHNV; CDR2 reads YYDKDF (reference sequence). This CDR3 comprises 14 residues. V dropped 4 bases and J dropped 5 bases, with 11 bases sitting between them. This CDR3 is CATSNRLGTGELFF. CDR3 DNA: TGTGCCACCAGCAATAGGCTGGGGACCGGGGAGCTGTTTTTT. The full variable domain, in which reference TRBV15 and TRBJ2-2 provide the parts outside the CDR3, is DAMVIQNPRYQVTQFGKPVTLSCSQTLNHNVMYWYQQKSSQAPKLLFHYYDKDFNNEADTPDNFQSRRPNTSFCFLDIRSPGLGDTAMYLCATSNRLGTGELFFGEGSRLTVL.

This clonotype was counted a few times. The chain recombines TRBV15 with TRBJ2-4; 7 bases map to TRBD1. Germline assignment: CDR1 LNHNV and CDR2 YYDKDF (reference sequence). The J segment lost 4 bases and the V segment lost 4 bases, leaving 4 bases of the junction unmatched. The CDR3 covers 14 residues. The CDR3 spells CATSTGTVKNIQYF. The CDR3 DNA reads as TGTGCCACCAGCACTGGGACAGTTAAAAACATTCAGTACTTC.

This clonotype was seen a few times. V usage is TRBV20-1 and J usage is TRBJ2-3; perhaps TRBD1 as D (5 bases). V was cut by 6 bases and J by 0 bases, with 13 bases left in between. This CDR3 comprises 14 residues. CDR1 and CDR2 from the germline V gene are DFQATT and SNEGSKA (reference sequence). The CDR3, as DNA: TGCAGTGCGCAGGGTCCCGTTAGCACAGATACGCAGTATTTT. This sequence encodes CSAQGPVSTDTQYF.

This clonotype came up a few times. The V gene is TRBV11-3, the J gene TRBJ2-5; tentatively, D is TRBD2 (6 bases). The germline CDR1 and CDR2 sequences are SGHNT and YENEEA. The V end lost 5 bases, the J end lost 4 bases, and 14 bases lay between the germline ends. The CDR3 length is 14 residues. The CDR3 bases are TGTGCCAGCAGCCCCAGTCCCGGGGGAGAGACCCAGTACTTC. This gives the protein CASSPSPGGETQYF.

V usage is TRBV29-1 and J usage is TRBJ1-1, with D possibly matching TRBD1 (6 bases). The CDR3 loop spans 12 amino acids. V was trimmed by 0 bases and J by 10 bases, leaving 12 bases between them. CDR1 is SQVTM and CDR2 is ANQGSEA in the germline V gene. The CDR3 loop reads CSVEDRGRVAFF. The CDR3 nucleotides read TGCAGCGTTGAAGATCGGGGGCGGGTAGCTTTCTTT.

The genes are TRBV7-8 and TRBJ2-7; D ambiguous. The CDR3 consists of 15 residues. Germline loops: CDR1 SGHVS, CDR2 FQNEAQ. The germline V and J ends were trimmed by 5 bases and 2 bases, with 16 bases remaining between them. Here the CDR3 DNA reads TGTGCCAGCAGCATTCCCACCTTGGGGACCTACGAGCAGTACTTC. Encoded protein: CASSIPTLGTYEQYF.